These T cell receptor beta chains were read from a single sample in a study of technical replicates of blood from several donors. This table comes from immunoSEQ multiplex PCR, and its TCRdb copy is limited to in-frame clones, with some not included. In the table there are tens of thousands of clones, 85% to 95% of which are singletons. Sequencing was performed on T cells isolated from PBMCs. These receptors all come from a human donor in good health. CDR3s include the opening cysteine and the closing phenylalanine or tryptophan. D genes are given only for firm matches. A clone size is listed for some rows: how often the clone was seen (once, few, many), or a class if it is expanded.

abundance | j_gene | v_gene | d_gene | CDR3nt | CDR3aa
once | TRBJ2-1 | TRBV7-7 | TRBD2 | TGTGCCAGCAGCTTTAGACTAGCTGATGAGCAGTTCTTC | CASSFRLADEQFF
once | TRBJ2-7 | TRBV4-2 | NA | TGTGCCAGCAGCCAAGATTTGGACCCCAGGGGTTACGAGCAGTACTTC | CASSQDLDPRGYEQYF
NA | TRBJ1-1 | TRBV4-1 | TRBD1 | TGCGCCAGCAGCCAAGAGGGACAGGGGGGGACTGAAGCTTTCTTT | CASSQEGQGGTEAFF
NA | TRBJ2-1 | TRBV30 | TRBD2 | TGTGCCTGGAGTGTTTCCGCGGGGGGGCTCGATGAGCAGTTCTTC | CAWSVSAGGLDEQFF
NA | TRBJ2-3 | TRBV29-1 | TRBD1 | TGCAGCCTTGGACAGGGCACAGATACGCAGTATTTT | CSLGQGTDTQYF
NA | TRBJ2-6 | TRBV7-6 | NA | TGTGCCAGCAGCTTACGGGACTCTGGGGCCAACGTCCTGACTTTC | CASSLRDSGANVLTF
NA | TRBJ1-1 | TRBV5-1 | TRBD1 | TGCGCCAGCAGCCTGGGACAGGGTGGAGGAGGTGAAGCTTTCTTT | CASSLGQGGGGEAFF
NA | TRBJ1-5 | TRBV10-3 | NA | TGTGCCATCAGTAGAACCGGACAGAACAATCAGCCCCAGCATTTT | CAISRTGQNNQPQHF
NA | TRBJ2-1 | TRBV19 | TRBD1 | TGTGCCAGTAGTATATTGGGACAGGGAAATTGGAATGAGCAGTTCTTC | CASSILGQGNWNEQFF
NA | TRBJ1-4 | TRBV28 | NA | TGTGCCAGCAGTTTGGGTGGCAGGGCAATAGGAGGGTTGTTTTTT | CASSLGGRAIGGLFF
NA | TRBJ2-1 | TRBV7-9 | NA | TGTGCCAGCAGCTTCGCGGAGAACAATGAGCAGTTCTTC | CASSFAENNEQFF
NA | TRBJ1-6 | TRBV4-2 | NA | TGTGCCAGCAGCCAAGACTTACGGCCGGGGGGCGATTCACCCCTCCACTTT | CASSQDLRPGGDSPLHF
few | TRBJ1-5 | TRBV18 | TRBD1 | TGTGCCAGCTCACCCGACAGGGCTATAGGGAGCAATCAGCCCCAGCATTTT | CASSPDRAIGSNQPQHF
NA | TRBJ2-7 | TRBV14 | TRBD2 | TGTGCCAGCAGCCAAACCGGCGCGGGAGTAAGCTACGAGCAGTACTTC | CASSQTGAGVSYEQYF
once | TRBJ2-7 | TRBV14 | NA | TGTGCCAGCAGCGAAGCTTTGACAGGTCCCCGCTACGAGCAGTACTTC | CASSEALTGPRYEQYF
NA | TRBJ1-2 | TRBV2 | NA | TGTGCCAGCACCTCGGTTGGAGGGAATGGCTACACCTTC | CASTSVGGNGYTF
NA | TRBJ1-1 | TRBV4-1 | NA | TGCGCCAGCAGCCAAGAGCCAGGGGACACTGAAGCTTTCTTT | CASSQEPGDTEAFF
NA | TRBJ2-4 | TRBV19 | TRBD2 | TGTGCCAGTAGTATAGCGGGAGGCAAAAACATTCAGTACTTC | CASSIAGGKNIQYF
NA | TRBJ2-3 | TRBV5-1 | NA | TGCGCCAGCAGCCGACGAGCGGGCTTTAGCACAGATACGCAGTATTTT | CASSRRAGFSTDTQYF
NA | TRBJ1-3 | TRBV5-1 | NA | TGCGCCAGCAGCTTTACGGGGGGATCTGGAAACACCATATATTTT | CASSFTGGSGNTIYF
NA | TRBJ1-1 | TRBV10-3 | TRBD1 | TGTGCCATCAGGCCTACAGGGGGCGGCGTGAACACTGAAGCTTTCTTT | CAIRPTGGGVNTEAFF
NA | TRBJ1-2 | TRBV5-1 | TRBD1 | TGCGCCAGCAGCTTGGAGGGCGGGACAGAGCTACTCTATGGCTACACCTTC | CASSLEGGTELLYGYTF
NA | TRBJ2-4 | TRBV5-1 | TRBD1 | TGCGCCAGCAGCTTGGAAGGGGGCCACATTCAGTACTTC | CASSLEGGHIQYF
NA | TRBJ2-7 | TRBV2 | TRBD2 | TGTGCCAGCAGGAACACTAGCGGGGGGTACGAGCAGTACTTC | CASRNTSGGYEQYF
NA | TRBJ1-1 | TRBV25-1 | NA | TGTGCCAGCAGTGACCGGCGGGGGGGAAGCACTGAAGCTTTCTTT | CASSDRRGGSTEAFF
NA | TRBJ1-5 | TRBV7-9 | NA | TGTGCCAGCAGCCCCGGTGAGAATCAGCCCCAGCATTTT | CASSPGENQPQHF